This is a list of T cell receptor beta chains from one sample in a study of T cells in Graves' hyperthyroidism and ophthalmopathy. TCRdb independently ran MiXCR on the multiplex PCR reads; one entry per CDR3 protein. In the table there are some 490,000 distinct CDR3 sequences, approximately 23% of which are singletons. Sample: blood. These receptors originate from a woman in her 70s with Graves' ophthalmopathy. CDR3s include the opening cysteine and the closing phenylalanine or tryptophan. The order of the fields is clone size, V gene, D gene, J gene, CDR3 DNA, CDR3 protein. A D gene is named only where the DNA matches it firmly. Some rows mark clone size as missing; the rest say once, few, many or name a class of expanded clone.

few	TRBV12-3/TRBV12-4	-	TRBJ1-5	TGTGCCAGCAGACCTCACGGGCAGCCCCAGCATTTT	CASRPHGQPQHF
few	TRBV20-1	-	TRBJ1-1	TGCAGTGCTACATTAGGGCGAGCTTTCTTT	CSATLGRAFF
many	TRBV12-3/TRBV12-4	-	TRBJ1-2	TGTGCCAGCAGTGCTCAGGGTTTTAACTATGGCTACACCTTC	CASSAQGFNYGYTF
-	TRBV6-8	-	TRBJ2-1	TGTGCCAGCACCCCGGTAGAACTGAATAATGAGCAGTTCTTC	CASTPVELNNEQFF
-	TRBV6-2/TRBV6-3	-	TRBJ2-1	TGTGCCAGTCAATCGGGTAGCATAGGTGAGCAGTTCTTC	CASQSGSIGEQFF
few	TRBV12-5	-	TRBJ2-1	TGTGCTAGTGGTTCCCAACTAGTTAAGGAGCAGTTCTTC	CASGSQLVKEQFF
-	TRBV5-1	-	TRBJ2-2	TGCGCCAGCAGCTTGGTCGAGGGGGCCGGGGAGCTGTTTTTT	CASSLVEGAGELFF
few	TRBV7-9	-	TRBJ2-7	TGTGCCAGCAGCTTCCCCGGGACTTACTACGAGCAGTACTTC	CASSFPGTYYEQYF
few	TRBV19	-	TRBJ1-1	TGTGCCAGTAGTTGGGCGGTCCCGAACACTGAAGCTTTCTTT	CASSWAVPNTEAFF
-	TRBV30	-	TRBJ1-2	TGTGCCTGGAGTGAGGGTGGATATGGCTACACCTTC	CAWSEGGYGYTF
few	TRBV28	-	TRBJ2-7	TGTGCCAGCAGTTTGGCAGGAGCGGCCTCCTACGAGCAGTACTTC	CASSLAGAASYEQYF
-	TRBV30	-	TRBJ1-2	TGTGCCTGGAGTGGGGGTTACCCAATATATGGCTACACCTTC	CAWSGGYPIYGYTF
many	TRBV12-5	TRBD2	TRBJ2-1	TGTGCTAGTGGTTTGGGCGGGAGGGCCTACCACAATGAGCAGTTCTTC	CASGLGGRAYHNEQFF
-	TRBV12-3/TRBV12-4	TRBD1	TRBJ2-4	TGTGCCAGCAGTTTAGTTCTCGGACAGGGTGGAAACATTCAGTACTTC	CASSLVLGQGGNIQYF
-	TRBV27	TRBD2	TRBJ2-3	TGTGCCAGCAGTTTATGGCGGGAGGCAGATACGCAGTATTTT	CASSLWREADTQYF
few	TRBV28	TRBD2	TRBJ2-2	TGTGCCAGCAGTTTTGGACTAGCGGGTACGAAACCGAACACCGGGGAGCTGTTTTTT	CASSFGLAGTKPNTGELFF